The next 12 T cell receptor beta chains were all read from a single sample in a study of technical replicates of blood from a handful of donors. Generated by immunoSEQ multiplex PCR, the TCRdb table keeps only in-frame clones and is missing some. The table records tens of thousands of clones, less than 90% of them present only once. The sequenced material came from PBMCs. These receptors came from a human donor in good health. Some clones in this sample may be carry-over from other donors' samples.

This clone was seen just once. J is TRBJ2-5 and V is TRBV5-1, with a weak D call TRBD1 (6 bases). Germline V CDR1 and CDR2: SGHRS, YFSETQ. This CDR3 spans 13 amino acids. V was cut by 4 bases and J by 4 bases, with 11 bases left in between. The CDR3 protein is CASSGDIGETQYF. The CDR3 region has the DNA TGCGCCAGCAGCGGGGACATCGGAGAGACCCAGTACTTC.

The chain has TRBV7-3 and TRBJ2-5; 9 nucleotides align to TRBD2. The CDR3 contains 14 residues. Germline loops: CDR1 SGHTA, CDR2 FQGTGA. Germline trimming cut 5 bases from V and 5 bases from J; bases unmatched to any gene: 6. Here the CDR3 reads CASSLGLAHETQYF. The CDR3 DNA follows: TGTGCCAGCAGCCTGGGACTAGCCCACGAGACCCAGTACTTC. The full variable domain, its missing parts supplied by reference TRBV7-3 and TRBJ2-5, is GAGVSQTPSNKVTEKGKYVELRCDPISGHTALYWYRQSLGQGPEFLIYFQGTGAADDSGLPNDRFFAVRPEGSVSTLKIQRTERGDSAVYLCASSLGLAHETQYFGPGTRLLVL.

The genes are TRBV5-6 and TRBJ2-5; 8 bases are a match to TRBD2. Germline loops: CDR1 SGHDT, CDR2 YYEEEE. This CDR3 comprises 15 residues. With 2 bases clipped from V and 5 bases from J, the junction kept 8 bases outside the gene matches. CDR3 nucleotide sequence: TGTGCCAGCAGCTTATTGAGCGGGAGAGTGGAGACCCAGTACTTC. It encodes CASSLLSGRVETQYF.

In DNA form, the CDR3 reads TGTGCCAGCAGGCGGGAGGGCCCCACCGGGGAGCTGTTTTTT. Its translation: CASRREGPTGELFF. This sequence joins TRBV7-2 and TRBJ2-2; 9 nucleotides agree with TRBD2. Germline lookup yields CDR1 SGHTA and CDR2 FQGNSA. With 6 bases clipped from V and 4 bases from J, the junction kept 3 bases outside the gene matches. CDR3 size: 14 residues. The entire variable domain, with the rest obtained from reference TRBV7-2 and TRBJ2-2, is as follows: GAGVSQSPSNKVTEKGKDVELRCDPISGHTALYWYRQSLGQGLEFLIYFQGNSAPDKSGLPSDRFSAERTGGSVSTLTIQRTQQEDSAVYLCASRREGPTGELFFGEGSRLTVL.

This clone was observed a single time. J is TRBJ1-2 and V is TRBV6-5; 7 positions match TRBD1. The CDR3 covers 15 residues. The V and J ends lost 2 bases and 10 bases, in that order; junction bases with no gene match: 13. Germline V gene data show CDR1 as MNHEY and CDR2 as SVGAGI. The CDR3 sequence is CASSYPGQAAWDYTF. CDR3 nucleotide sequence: TGTGCCAGCAGTTACCCAGGACAGGCCGCTTGGGACTACACCTTC.

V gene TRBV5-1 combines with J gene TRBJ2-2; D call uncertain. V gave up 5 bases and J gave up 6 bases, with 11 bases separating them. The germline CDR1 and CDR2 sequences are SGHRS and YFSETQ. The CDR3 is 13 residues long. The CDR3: CASRGSGAGELFF. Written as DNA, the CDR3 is TGCGCCAGCAGAGGCTCCGGAGCCGGGGAGCTGTTTTTT.

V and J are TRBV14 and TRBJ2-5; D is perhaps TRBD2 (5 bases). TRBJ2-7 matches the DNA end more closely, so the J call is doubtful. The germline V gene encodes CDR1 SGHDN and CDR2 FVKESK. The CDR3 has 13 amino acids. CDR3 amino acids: CASSQRGIYEQYF. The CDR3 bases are TGTGCCAGCAGCCAACGAGGGATCTACGAGCAGTACTTC.

CDR3 sequence: CASSSEGGPYEQYF. The CDR3 coding sequence is TGTGCCAGCAGCTCAGAGGGCGGTCCCTACGAGCAGTACTTC. The chain links TRBV7-9 to TRBJ2-7, with a possible D match to TRBD2 (5 bases). Per germline, CDR1 SEHNR and CDR2 FQNEAQ (reference sequence). Trimming removed 4 bases from V and 2 bases from J, with 12 bases in between. This CDR3 is built from 14 residues.

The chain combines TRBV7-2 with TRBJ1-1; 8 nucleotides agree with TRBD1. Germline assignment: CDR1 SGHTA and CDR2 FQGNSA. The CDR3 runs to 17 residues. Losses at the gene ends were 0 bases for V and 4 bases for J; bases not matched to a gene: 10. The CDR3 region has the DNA TGTGCCAGCAGCTTAGCCCCCGGACAGGGAGCCGGCACTGAAGCTTTCTTT. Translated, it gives CASSLAPGQGAGTEAFF.

CDR3 amino acids: CATSRTGRNEKLFF. The DNA of the CDR3 is TGTGCCACCAGCAGGACAGGTCGAAATGAAAAACTGTTTTTT. The gene calls are TRBV15 and TRBJ1-4, with D perhaps matching TRBD1 (6 bases). This CDR3 has 14 residues. From germline, CDR1 is LNHNV and CDR2 YYDKDF (reference sequence). V lost 3 bases and J lost 5, with 10 bases in between. The full variable domain, its missing parts supplied by reference TRBV15 and TRBJ1-4, is DAMVIQNPRYQVTQFGKPVTLSCSQTLNHNVMYWYQQKSSQAPKLLFHYYDKDFNNEADTPDNFQSRRPNTSFCFLDIRSPGLGDTAMYLCATSRTGRNEKLFFGSGTQLSVL.

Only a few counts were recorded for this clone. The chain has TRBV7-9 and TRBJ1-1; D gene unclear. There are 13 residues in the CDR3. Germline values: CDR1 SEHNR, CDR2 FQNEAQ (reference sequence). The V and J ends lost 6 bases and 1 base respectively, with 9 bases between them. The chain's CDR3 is CASRAPPNTEAFF. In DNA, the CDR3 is TGTGCCAGCAGGGCCCCCCCGAACACTGAAGCTTTCTTT.

The CDR3 sequence: CASSLYGAGQPQHF. The CDR3 DNA follows: TGTGCCAGCAGCTTATACGGGGCGGGACAGCCCCAGCATTTT. This sequence joins TRBV7-2 and TRBJ1-5, with a weak D call TRBD1 (5 bases). The V gene's germline CDR1 is SGHTA and CDR2 FQGNSA. Trimming took 2 bases from V and 7 from J, leaving 12 bases between them. CDR3 length: 14 residues. The whole variable domain, filled in from reference TRBV7-2 and TRBJ1-5, reads GAGVSQSPSNKVTEKGKDVELRCDPISGHTALYWYRQSLGQGLEFLIYFQGNSAPDKSGLPSDRFSAERTGGSVSTLTIQRTQQEDSAVYLCASSLYGAGQPQHFGDGTRLSIL.